This TCR beta chain is from a study of regulatory T cells in long-lasting Graves disease. General study results and limits: Among persistent patients, a larger number of public clonotypes were shared (about 2,700) than among newly diagnosed patients (just over 950).

Time point described: newly diagnosed GD, antithyroid drugs for less than 3 months. PBMCs provided the RNA from which the TCR library was made. About this clonotype: Antigen unknown. Compared with germline, one end of the junction differs, possibly owing to a read error.

Combining iRepertoire HTBI primers with Arm-PCR of CDR3 regions, the authors built TCR beta libraries. A single record per CDR3 protein comes from TCRdb applying MiXCR to the multiplex PCR reads. The sample consists of some 410,000 distinct CDR3 sequences, about 16% of them appearing once. These data were also reused for a study on T cells in Graves' hyperthyroidism and ophthalmopathy. That report adds: Patients aged 18 to 65 with hyperthyroidism were newly diagnosed, with duration under 2 months.

Material: peripheral blood mononuclear cells (PBMCs), obtained at new diagnosis, from a patient treated with antithyroid drugs. The TCR was taken from a woman under 40 with Graves disease.

For the CDR3, the DNA is TGTGCCAGCAGCTTAGGTCGGGACAATGCGCAGTTCTTC. It is translated as CASSLGRDNAQFF. V usage is TRBV7-9 and J usage is TRBJ2-1; D is possibly TRBD1 (6 bases). The CDR3 is 13 residues long. Germline V gene sequence: CDR1 SEHNR, CDR2 FQNEAQ (reference sequence).